This TCR beta chain was recorded in a study of blood T cells in healthy people across ages. Primed by a sample-barcoded 5' primer and a J-beta primer mix, a second PCR proceeded for about 7 to 11 cycles. MiXCR was run by TCRdb on the 5' RACE reads, yielding one entry per CDR3 protein. The sample yields hundreds of thousands of distinct CDR3 sequences, 55% to 75% seen once. V lost 1 base and J lost 1, with 20 bases in between. Germline-derived CDR1 and CDR2 are SGHDT and YYEEEE. The CDR3 sequence is 18 residues long. Sequencing input: blood. V and J are TRBV5-6 and TRBJ1-1; D possibly corresponds to TRBD1 (6 bases). This sequence was found in a man younger than 45 in good health. The CDR3 sequence is CASSLIRGHFRGNTEAFF. The CDR3 DNA reads as TGTGCCAGCAGCTTGATCCGGGGACATTTTCGTGGGAACACTGAAGCTTTCTTT.